This TCR beta chain was identified during a study of blood T cell repertoires in COVID-19. As for the study in general: Samples taken during acute and convalescent COVID-19 were collected in the United States, Italy and Spain. In each case, the material was cDNA or gDNA derived from T cells, B-cell-depleted T cells, or PBMCs.

Exposed enrollees encountered a COVID-19 case at some point within 2 weeks before study entry. CDR1 SGHNT and CDR2 YYREEE come from the germline V gene (reference sequence). This CDR3 region has 14 residues. V dropped 3 bases and J dropped 3 bases, with 10 bases sitting between them. This clone was picked up many times. TCRdb's copy holds only in-frame clones and misses some; the assay was immunoSEQ multiplex PCR. The table includes around 160,000 clones, roughly 89% detected once. This chain uses TRBV5-4 with TRBJ2-1; D might be TRBD2 (7 bases). Sequenced material: PBMCs or T cells enriched from blood (not recorded which). This clonotype was obtained from a woman aged 50 to 65 who had been exposed to COVID-19. CDR3 residues: CASSSGGLYNEQFF. CDR3 DNA sequence: TGTGCCAGCAGCTCGGGGGGCCTCTACAATGAGCAGTTCTTC.